This T cell receptor beta chain was retrieved from a study of cytomegalovirus exposure and HLA in healthy donors. PCR primers comprised 60 Vbeta and 13 Jbeta primers. Profiled with immunoSEQ multiplex PCR; TCRdb holds only in-frame clones, not every one. The table records about 140,000 clones, 80% of them present only once. This sequence originates from a man aged 35-49 years in good health and CMV-seronegative. Material for sequencing was PBMCs.

The CDR3 bases are TGTGCCAGCAGACCCCAAGGACAGGGGGCGAGGGAGCAGTACTTC. This gives the protein CASRPQGQGAREQYF. The chain recombines TRBV27 with TRBJ2-7; 11 bases align to TRBD1. J lost 7 bases, V lost 6 bases, and 11 bases had no gene match. The germline CDR1 and CDR2 sequences are MNHEY and SMNVEV (reference sequence). The CDR3 runs 15 residues.